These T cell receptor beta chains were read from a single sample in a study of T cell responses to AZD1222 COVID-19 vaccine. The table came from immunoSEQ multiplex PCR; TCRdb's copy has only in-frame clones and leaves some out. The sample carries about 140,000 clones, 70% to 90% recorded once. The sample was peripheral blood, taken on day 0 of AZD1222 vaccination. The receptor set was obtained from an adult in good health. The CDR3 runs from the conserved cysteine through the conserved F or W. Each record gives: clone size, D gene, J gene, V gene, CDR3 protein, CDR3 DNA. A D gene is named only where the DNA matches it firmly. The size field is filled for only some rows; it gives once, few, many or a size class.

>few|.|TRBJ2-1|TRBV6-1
CASSEEVVGSYNEQFF
TGTGCCAGCAGTGAAGAGGTTGTGGGCAGCTACAATGAGCAGTTCTTC
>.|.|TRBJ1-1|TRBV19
CASMETPNTEAFF
TGTGCCAGTATGGAGACCCCGAACACTGAAGCTTTCTTT
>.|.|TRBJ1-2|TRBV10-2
CASSETANYGYTF
TGCGCCAGCAGTGAGACAGCTAACTATGGCTACACCTTC
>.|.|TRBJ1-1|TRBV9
CASSAGMGTEAFF
TGTGCCAGCAGCGCAGGGATGGGCACTGAAGCTTTCTTT
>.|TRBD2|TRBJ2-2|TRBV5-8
CASSGLAGYTGELFF
TGTGCCAGCAGCGGACTAGCGGGATACACCGGGGAGCTGTTTTTT
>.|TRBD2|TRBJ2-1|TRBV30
CAWSRTSGSNEQFF
TGTGCCTGGAGTCGGACTAGCGGGAGCAATGAGCAGTTCTTC
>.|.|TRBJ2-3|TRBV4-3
CASSQVLADTQYF
TGCGCCAGCAGCCAGGTACTAGCAGATACGCAGTATTTT
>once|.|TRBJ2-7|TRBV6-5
CASSYHRDSPSYEQYF
TGTGCCAGCAGTTACCACCGGGACTCACCTTCCTACGAGCAGTACTTC
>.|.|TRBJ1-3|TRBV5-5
CASSLLVSGRVAGNTIYF
TGTGCCAGCAGCTTGTTGGTCTCGGGCAGGGTAGCTGGAAACACCATATATTTT
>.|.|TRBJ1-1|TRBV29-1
CSVKDRDYTEAFF
TGCAGCGTCAAAGACAGAGACTACACTGAAGCTTTCTTT
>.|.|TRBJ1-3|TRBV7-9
CASSTPGAGLGGNTIYF
TGTGCCAGCAGCACGCCAGGGGCCGGTCTGGGTGGAAACACCATATATTTT
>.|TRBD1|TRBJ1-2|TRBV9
CASSVVTGQGYGYTF
TGTGCCAGCAGCGTAGTGACCGGACAGGGCTATGGCTACACCTTC
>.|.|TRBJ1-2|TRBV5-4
CASSLAMGQAMEGHTF
TGTGCCAGCAGCTTGGCCATGGGGCAGGCGATGGAGGGCCACACCTTC
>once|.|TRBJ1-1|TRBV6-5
CASSYSTTFVNTEAFF
TGTGCCAGCAGTTACTCAACCACTTTCGTGAACACTGAAGCTTTCTTT